This T cell receptor (beta chain) comes out of a study of blood T cell repertoires in COVID-19. The CDR3 has 16 residues. Trimming shortened V by 3 bases and J by 5 bases, and 20 bases separated the two germline ends. CDR1 DFQATT and CDR2 SNEGSKA come from the germline V gene (reference sequence). The assay was immunoSEQ multiplex PCR, and TCRdb's table has in-frame clones only and misses some. The sample carries over 300,000 clones, 75% to 90% recorded once. V gene TRBV20-1 combines with J gene TRBJ1-5; perhaps TRBD1 as D (6 bases). Sequenced material: PBMCs or T cells enriched from blood (not recorded which). This receptor was identified in a man aged 30 to 39 who had recovered from COVID-19. The CDR3 is CSASLNVQGTDQPQHF. In DNA form, the CDR3 reads TGCAGTGCTAGTCTGAATGTACAGGGTACCGATCAGCCCCAGCATTTT.